The following is a T cell receptor (beta chain) sequence with its context. The record originates from a study of control samples from healthy donors and cancer patients. Clones were read by immunoSEQ multiplex PCR, and TCRdb kept only the in-frame ones, dropping some. The sample holds around 80,000 clones, approximately 87% seen once. In germline, CDR1 is SGDLS, CDR2 YYNGEE. Trimming cost V 5 bases and J 7 bases; bases outside gene matches: 9. The CDR3 is 15 residues long. The receptor was derived from a middle-aged man in good health. Specimen: blood. The V gene is TRBV9, the J gene TRBJ2-1; 10 nucleotides agree with TRBD1. The CDR3 protein is CASRTGDRGGNEQFF. For the CDR3, the DNA is TGTGCCAGCAGAACCGGGGACAGGGGAGGGAATGAGCAGTTCTTC.